One and the same sample provided the 6 T cell receptor beta chains below, sequenced in a study of cytomegalovirus exposure and HLA in healthy donors. Primers included in the PCR were 60 Vbeta and 13 Jbeta primers. The table came from immunoSEQ multiplex PCR; TCRdb's copy has only in-frame clones and leaves some out. Found here are some 57,000 clones, roughly 50% of them singletons; the top ten hold 12%. The sequenced sample was PBMCs. These receptors came from a human donor in good health.

This clone was seen a handful of times. The chain links TRBV10-3 to TRBJ1-1; a weak D match, TRBD1 (6 bases). Trimming cost V 3 bases and J 4 bases, with 9 bases left between them. CDR3 length equals 13 residues. Germline V lookup: CDR1 ENHRY, CDR2 SYGVKD. The CDR3 protein is CAISERTATEAFF. The DNA for the CDR3 is TGTGCCATCAGTGAAAGGACAGCCACTGAAGCTTTCTTT.

The V and J genes are TRBV6-1 and TRBJ2-1; 8 bases map to TRBD2. Germline V gene lookup returns CDR1 MNHNS and CDR2 SASEGT. The CDR3 length is 15 residues. The ends lost 5 bases at V and 0 bases at J; junction bases unmatched: 3. CDR3 protein: CASSHSGASYNEQFF. The CDR3 DNA reads as TGTGCCAGCAGTCATAGCGGGGCCTCCTACAATGAGCAGTTCTTC.

This clone was detected only a few times. V is TRBV6-1 and J is TRBJ2-4, with D uncertain. Germline CDR1 MNHNS, CDR2 SASEGT. CDR3 length equals 17 residues. The V gene lost 1 base and the J gene lost 5 bases, with 18 bases spanning the gap. CDR3 coding DNA: TGTGCCAGCAGTGAAGGACTGGCATCCGCGCGCCAAAACATTCAGTACTTC. Residues: CASSEGLASARQNIQYF.

This chain links TRBV5-4 with TRBJ1-4; D not resolved. The CDR3 totals 13 residues. The V and J ends lost 2 bases and 8 bases respectively, with 10 bases between them. From germline, CDR1 is SGHNT and CDR2 YYREEE (reference sequence). The CDR3 nucleotides read TGTGCCAGCAGCTTTTGGTCGGAGGAAAAACTGTTTTTT. Its translation: CASSFWSEEKLFF.

The chain recombines TRBV18 with TRBJ1-6, with a tentative D call TRBD1 (6 bases). Trimming took 3 bases from V and 9 from J, leaving 18 bases between them. Germline V gives CDR1 KGHSH, CDR2 LQKENI. The CDR3 covers 16 residues. CDR3 in amino acids: CASSPGAGASVSPLHF. DNA for the CDR3: TGTGCCAGCTCACCGGGGGCAGGGGCCTCGGTTTCACCCCTCCACTTT.

V is TRBV5-1 and J is TRBJ1-2; 10 bases are a match to TRBD1. This CDR3 is built from 14 residues. Germline V gives CDR1 SGHRS, CDR2 YFSETQ. V lost 0 bases to trimming and J lost 6 bases; unmatched junction nucleotides: 2. The CDR3 DNA reads as TGCGCCAGCAGCTTGGCTGGGACAGGGGATGGCTACACCTTC. It yields the protein CASSLAGTGDGYTF.